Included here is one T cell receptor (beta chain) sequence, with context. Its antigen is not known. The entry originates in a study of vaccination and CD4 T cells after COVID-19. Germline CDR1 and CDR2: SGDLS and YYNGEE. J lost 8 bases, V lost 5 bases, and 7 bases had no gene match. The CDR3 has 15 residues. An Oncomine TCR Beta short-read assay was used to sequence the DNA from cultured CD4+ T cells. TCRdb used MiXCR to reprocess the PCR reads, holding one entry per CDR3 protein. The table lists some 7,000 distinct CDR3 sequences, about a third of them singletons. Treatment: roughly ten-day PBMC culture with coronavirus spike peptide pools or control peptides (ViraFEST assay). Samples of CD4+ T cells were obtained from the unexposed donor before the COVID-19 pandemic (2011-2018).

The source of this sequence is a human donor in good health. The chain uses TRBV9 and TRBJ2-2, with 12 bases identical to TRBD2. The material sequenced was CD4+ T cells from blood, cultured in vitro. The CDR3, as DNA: TGTGCCAGCAGGGGAGGACTAGCGGGGACTGGGGAGCTGTTTTTT. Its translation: CASRGGLAGTGELFF.